This T cell receptor beta chain comes out of a study of blood T cell repertoires in COVID-19. The wider study: Material from acute and convalescent COVID-19 was sourced from the United States, Italy and Spain. PBMCs, B-cell-depleted T cells, or T cells were the source of the cDNA or gDNA that made up the material.

Here immunoSEQ multiplex PCR was the method, and the copy in TCRdb shows in-frame clones only, minus some. The table lists 85,000 to 100,000 clones, roughly 88% of them singletons, with about 26% in the top ten. The length of the CDR3 is 14 residues. Unmatched junction bases numbered 9, after V lost 10 bases and J lost 2 bases. In germline, CDR1 is MNHEY, CDR2 SVGAGI. The sequencing sample was made of peripheral blood. This receptor was obtained from a man aged 50 to 60 with active or convalescent COVID-19. This chain connects TRBV6-5 to TRBJ2-3; TRBD2 matches at 7 bases. This CDR3 is CAIGRLAPTDTQYF. In DNA, the CDR3 is TGTGCCATCGGCCGACTAGCTCCCACAGATACGCAGTATTTT.